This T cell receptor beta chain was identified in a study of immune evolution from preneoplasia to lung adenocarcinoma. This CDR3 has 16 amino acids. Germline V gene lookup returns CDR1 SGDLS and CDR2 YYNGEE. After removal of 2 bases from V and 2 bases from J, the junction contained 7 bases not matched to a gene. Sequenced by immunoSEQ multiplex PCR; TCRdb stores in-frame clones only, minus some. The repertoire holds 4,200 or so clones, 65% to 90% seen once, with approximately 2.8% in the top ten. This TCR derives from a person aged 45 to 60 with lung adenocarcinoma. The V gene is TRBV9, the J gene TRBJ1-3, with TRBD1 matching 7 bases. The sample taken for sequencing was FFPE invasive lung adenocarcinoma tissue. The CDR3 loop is CASSVTGLDAGNTIYF. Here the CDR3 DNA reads TGTGCCAGCAGCGTGACAGGGTTGGATGCTGGAAACACCATATATTTT.